This passage covers 5 T cell receptor beta chains from one sample sequenced in a study of cytomegalovirus exposure and HLA in healthy donors. The PCR employed 60 Vbeta primers together with 13 Jbeta primers. Sequencing was performed with immunoSEQ multiplex PCR; in TCRdb, only in-frame clones are kept and a portion is missing. The table records 140,000 to 150,000 clones, about 80% of them present only once. The sequenced sample consisted of PBMCs. Receptors originate from a woman under 30 in good health and CMV-seropositive.

This clone was counted only a few times. The chain recombines TRBV7-6 with TRBJ1-5; D remains ambiguous. The ends were cut back, 0 bases at V and 2 bases at J, with 14 bases in the middle. The germline gives CDR1 SGHVS, CDR2 FNYEAQ. The CDR3 is 17 residues long. The CDR3 is CASSLAVGPEGNQPQHF. In DNA, the CDR3 is TGTGCCAGCAGCTTAGCAGTGGGCCCGGAGGGCAATCAGCCCCAGCATTTT. Full variable domain (outside the CDR3, taken from reference TRBV7-6 and TRBJ1-5): GAGVSQSPRYKVTKRGQDVALRCDPISGHVSLYWYRQALGQGPEFLTYFNYEAQQDKSGLPNDRFSAERPEGSISTLTIQRTEQRDSAMYRCASSLAVGPEGNQPQHFGDGTRLSIL.

The rearrangement uses TRBV6-6 and TRBJ1-1; 9 positions match TRBD1. The CDR3 is made up of 16 amino acids. Germline CDR1 MNHNY, CDR2 SVGAGI (reference sequence). Losses at the gene ends were 6 bases for V and 0 bases for J; bases not matched to a gene: 8. CDR3 region: CASSPGTGPLNTEAFF. The CDR3 DNA sequence: TGTGCCAGCAGCCCTGGGACAGGGCCCTTGAACACTGAAGCTTTCTTT.

This chain uses TRBV7-2 with TRBJ1-2, with D possibly being TRBD1 (5 bases). The V gene lost 0 bases and the J gene lost 4 bases, with 9 bases spanning the gap. The V gene's germline CDR1 is SGHTA and CDR2 FQGNSA. This CDR3 has 14 amino acids. The CDR3 region has the DNA TGTGCCAGCAGCTTAGCAGACAGAACCTATGGCTACACCTTC. Its translation is CASSLADRTYGYTF.

This CDR3 reads CASSPSGGPRTDTQYF. CDR3 nucleotide sequence: TGCGCCAGCAGCCCTTCGGGGGGGCCTCGCACAGATACGCAGTATTTT. This chain joins TRBV4-1 and TRBJ2-3; 8 nucleotides match TRBD2. The germline gives CDR1 MGHRA, CDR2 YSYEKL. With 4 bases clipped from V and 1 base from J, the junction kept 7 bases outside the gene matches. The CDR3 is 16 amino acids.

The sample holds a few counts of this clone. The V gene is TRBV14, the J gene TRBJ2-5; 10 nucleotides agree with TRBD1. The last part of the DNA fits TRBJ2-7 better; the J call may be wrong. The CDR3 length is 16 residues. The germline V gene encodes CDR1 SGHDN and CDR2 FVKESK. The CDR3 DNA follows: TGTGCCAGCAGCCAAGAACGTGGCCGGGACAGGGGCGAGCAGTACTTC. It encodes CASSQERGRDRGEQYF.